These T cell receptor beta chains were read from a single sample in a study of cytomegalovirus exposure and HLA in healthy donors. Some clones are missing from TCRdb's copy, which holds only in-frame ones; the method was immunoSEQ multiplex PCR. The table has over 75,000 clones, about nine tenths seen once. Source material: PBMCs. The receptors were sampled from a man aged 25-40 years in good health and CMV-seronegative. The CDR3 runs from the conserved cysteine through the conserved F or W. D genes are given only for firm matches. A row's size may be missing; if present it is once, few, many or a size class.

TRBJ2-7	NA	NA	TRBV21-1	CATRVGGQGLITRYF	TGTGCCACTCGGGTGGGGGGACAGGGTTTGATTACCCGGTACTTC
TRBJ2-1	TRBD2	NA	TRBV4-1	CASSQPREAGGNEQFF	TGCGCCAGCAGCCAACCCCGGGAGGCCGGGGGGAATGAGCAGTTCTTC
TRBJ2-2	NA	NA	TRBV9	CASSVAVAGRWYTGELFF	TGTGCCAGCAGCGTAGCAGTCGCAGGGCGGTGGTACACCGGGGAGCTGTTTTTT
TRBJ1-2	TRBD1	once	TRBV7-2	CASSPDRNYGYTF	TGTGCCAGCAGCCCGGACAGGAACTATGGCTACACCTTC
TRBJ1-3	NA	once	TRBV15	CATSRDLQGFSGNTIYF	TGTGCCACCAGCAGAGATCTACAGGGCTTCTCTGGAAACACCATATATTTT
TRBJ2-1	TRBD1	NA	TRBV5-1	CASSFLPGQSHNEQFF	TGCGCCAGCAGCTTCTTACCGGGACAGAGCCACAATGAGCAGTTCTTC
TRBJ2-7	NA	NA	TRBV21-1	CASSKGTGREQYF	TGTGCCAGCAGCAAGGGGACAGGGCGGGAGCAGTACTTC
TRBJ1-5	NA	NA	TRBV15	CATREEGLGVQPQHF	TGTGCCACCCGAGAGGAGGGCCTGGGGGTTCAGCCCCAGCATTTT
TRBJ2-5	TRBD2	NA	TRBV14	CASSPRGGETQYF	TGTGCCAGCAGTCCCCGGGGAGGGGAGACCCAGTACTTC
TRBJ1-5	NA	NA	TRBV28	CASSLKLHQPQHF	TGTGCCAGCAGCCTAAAGCTTCATCAGCCCCAGCATTTT
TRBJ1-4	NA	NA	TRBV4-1	CASSQYYRRLAANEKLFF	TGCGCCAGCAGCCAATATTATCGAAGGTTGGCGGCTAATGAAAAACTGTTTTTT
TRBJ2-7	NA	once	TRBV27	CASSLSAPGGYEQYF	TGTGCCAGCAGTTTATCGGCCCCAGGGGGGTACGAGCAGTACTTC
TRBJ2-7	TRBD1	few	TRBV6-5	CASSYAWDRGDEQYF	TGTGCCAGCAGTTACGCCTGGGACAGGGGGGACGAGCAGTACTTC
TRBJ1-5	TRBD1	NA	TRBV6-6	CASSKTGVKHF	TGTGCCAGCAGTAAGACAGGGGTAAAGCATTTT
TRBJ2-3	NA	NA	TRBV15	CATSTLGGPTDTQYF	TGTGCCACCAGCACCCTCGGGGGGCCCACAGATACGCAGTATTTT
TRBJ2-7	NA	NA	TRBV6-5	CASSQGHEQYF	TGTGCCAGCAGCCAGGGCCACGAGCAGTACTTC
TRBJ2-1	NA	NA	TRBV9	CASSVERTRNNEQFF	TGTGCCAGCAGCGTAGAAAGGACAAGAAACAATGAGCAGTTCTTC
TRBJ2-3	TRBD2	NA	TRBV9	CASSGPGLAGGSTDTQYF	TGTGCCAGCAGCGGCCCGGGACTAGCGGGAGGTAGCACAGATACGCAGTATTTT
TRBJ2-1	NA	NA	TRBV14	CASSQGWLGSTYNEQFF	TGTGCCAGCAGCCAAGGTTGGTTAGGGAGTACCTACAATGAGCAGTTCTTC
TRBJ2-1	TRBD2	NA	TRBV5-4	CASSSGTSRSTTGNEQFF	TGTGCCAGCAGCTCCGGGACTAGCAGGAGTACAACCGGGAATGAGCAGTTCTTC
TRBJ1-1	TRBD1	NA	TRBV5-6	CASSTGTGGAFF	TGTGCCAGCAGCACAGGGACAGGGGGAGCTTTCTTT
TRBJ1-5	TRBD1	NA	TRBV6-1	CASSQDRASQPQHF	TGTGCCAGCAGCCAGGACAGGGCAAGTCAGCCCCAGCATTTT
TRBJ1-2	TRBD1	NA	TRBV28	CASSLSGGHHYGYTF	TGTGCCAGCAGTTTATCAGGGGGTCATCACTATGGCTACACCTTC
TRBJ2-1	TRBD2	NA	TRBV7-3	CASSFRLADNEQFF	TGTGCCAGCAGCTTCAGGCTAGCGGATAATGAGCAGTTCTTC
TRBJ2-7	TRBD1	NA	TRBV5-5	CASSGGTGPSAYEQYF	TGTGCCAGCAGCGGAGGGACAGGCCCGTCTGCCTACGAGCAGTACTTC
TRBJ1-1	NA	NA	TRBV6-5	CASSRLVFVNTEAFF	TGTGCCAGCAGCCGCCTAGTATTTGTGAACACTGAAGCTTTCTTT
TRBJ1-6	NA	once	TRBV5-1	CASSGGARNSPLHF	TGCGCCAGCAGTGGGGGGGCTAGGAATTCACCCCTCCACTTT
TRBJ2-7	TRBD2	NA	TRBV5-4	CASSKGSGRLYEQYF	TGTGCCAGCAGCAAGGGTAGCGGGAGACTTTACGAGCAGTACTTC
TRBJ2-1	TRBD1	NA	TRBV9	CASSLGQAPYNEQFF	TGTGCCAGCAGCCTAGGACAGGCCCCTTACAATGAGCAGTTCTTC
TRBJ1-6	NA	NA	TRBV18	CASSPRQDIYNSPLHF	TGTGCCAGCTCACCACGACAGGATATCTATAATTCACCCCTCCACTTT
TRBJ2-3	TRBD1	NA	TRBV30	CAWSRGQAVTDTQYF	TGTGCCTGGAGTAGGGGACAGGCGGTCACAGATACGCAGTATTTT
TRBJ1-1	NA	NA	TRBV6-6	CASSPDMNTEAFF	TGTGCCAGCAGTCCCGACATGAACACTGAAGCTTTCTTT
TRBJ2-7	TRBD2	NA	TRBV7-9	CASSLVLAGGPEQYF	TGTGCCAGCAGCTTAGTGCTAGCGGGGGGTCCTGAGCAGTACTTC
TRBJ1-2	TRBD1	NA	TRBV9	CASSVEPGQGRGYTF	TGTGCCAGCAGCGTAGAGCCCGGACAGGGGAGAGGCTACACCTTC
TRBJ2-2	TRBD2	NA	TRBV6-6	CATGLVHTGELFF	TGTGCCACCGGACTAGTCCATACCGGGGAGCTGTTTTTT
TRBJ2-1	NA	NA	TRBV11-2	CASSLAGVWEQFF	TGTGCCAGCAGCCTCGCCGGGGTTTGGGAGCAGTTCTTC
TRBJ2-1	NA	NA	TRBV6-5	CASSYSRGGGYNEQFF	TGTGCCAGCAGTTACTCGAGGGGGGGAGGCTACAATGAGCAGTTCTTC
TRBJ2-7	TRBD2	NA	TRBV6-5	CASIRLAGSYEQYF	TGTGCCAGCATCCGACTAGCGGGGAGCTACGAGCAGTACTTC
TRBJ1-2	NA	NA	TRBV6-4	CASSAYGGYNGYTF	TGTGCCAGCAGCGCCTATGGAGGGTACAATGGCTACACCTTC
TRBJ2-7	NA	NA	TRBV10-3	CAIGKGDEQYF	TGTGCCATCGGGAAGGGGGACGAGCAGTACTTC
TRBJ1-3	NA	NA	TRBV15	CATSRDTGGGNTIYF	TGTGCCACCAGCAGAGACACGGGGGGTGGAAACACCATATATTTT
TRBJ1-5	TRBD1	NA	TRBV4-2	CASSQGPGQGANQPQHF	TGTGCCAGCAGCCAAGGTCCCGGACAGGGGGCCAATCAGCCCCAGCATTTT
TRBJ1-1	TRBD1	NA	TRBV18	CASSPPDRLNTEAFF	TGTGCCAGCTCACCACCGGACAGGTTGAACACTGAAGCTTTCTTT
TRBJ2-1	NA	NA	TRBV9	CASSVGSENIYNEQFF	TGTGCCAGCAGCGTAGGTTCGGAGAATATCTACAATGAGCAGTTCTTC
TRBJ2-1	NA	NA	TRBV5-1	CASSLGRGRDNEQFF	TGCGCCAGCAGCTTGGGCAGGGGTAGAGACAATGAGCAGTTCTTC
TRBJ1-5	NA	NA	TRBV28	CATSWGVSNQPQHF	TGTGCCACCTCTTGGGGGGTAAGCAATCAGCCCCAGCATTTT
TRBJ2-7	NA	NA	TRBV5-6	CASSFGQREQYF	TGTGCCAGCAGTTTCGGACAGCGGGAGCAGTACTTC
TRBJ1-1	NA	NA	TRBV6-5	CASSLGRTEAFF	TGTGCCAGCAGCCTCGGGAGGACTGAAGCTTTCTTT
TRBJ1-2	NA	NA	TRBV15	CATSRDQTGSGYTF	TGTGCCACCAGCAGAGATCAAACAGGGAGCGGCTACACCTTC
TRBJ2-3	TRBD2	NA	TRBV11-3	CASKLTSGSDTQYF	TGTGCCAGTAAACTGACTAGCGGGTCAGATACGCAGTATTTT
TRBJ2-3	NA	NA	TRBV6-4	CASSSFRGQHTDTQYF	TGTGCCAGCAGTTCTTTCCGAGGACAGCACACAGATACGCAGTATTTT